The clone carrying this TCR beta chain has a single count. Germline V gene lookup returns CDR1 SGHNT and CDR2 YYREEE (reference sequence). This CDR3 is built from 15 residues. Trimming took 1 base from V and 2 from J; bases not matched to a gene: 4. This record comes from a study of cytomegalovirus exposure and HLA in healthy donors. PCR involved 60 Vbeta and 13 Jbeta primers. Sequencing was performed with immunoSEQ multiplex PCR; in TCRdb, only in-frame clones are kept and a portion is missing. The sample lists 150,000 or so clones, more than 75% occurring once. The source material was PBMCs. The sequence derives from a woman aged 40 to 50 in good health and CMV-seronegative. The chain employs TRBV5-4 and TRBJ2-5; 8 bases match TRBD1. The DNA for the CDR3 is TGTGCCAGCAGCTTGACAGGGGGAGGACAAGAGACCCAGTACTTC. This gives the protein CASSLTGGGQETQYF.